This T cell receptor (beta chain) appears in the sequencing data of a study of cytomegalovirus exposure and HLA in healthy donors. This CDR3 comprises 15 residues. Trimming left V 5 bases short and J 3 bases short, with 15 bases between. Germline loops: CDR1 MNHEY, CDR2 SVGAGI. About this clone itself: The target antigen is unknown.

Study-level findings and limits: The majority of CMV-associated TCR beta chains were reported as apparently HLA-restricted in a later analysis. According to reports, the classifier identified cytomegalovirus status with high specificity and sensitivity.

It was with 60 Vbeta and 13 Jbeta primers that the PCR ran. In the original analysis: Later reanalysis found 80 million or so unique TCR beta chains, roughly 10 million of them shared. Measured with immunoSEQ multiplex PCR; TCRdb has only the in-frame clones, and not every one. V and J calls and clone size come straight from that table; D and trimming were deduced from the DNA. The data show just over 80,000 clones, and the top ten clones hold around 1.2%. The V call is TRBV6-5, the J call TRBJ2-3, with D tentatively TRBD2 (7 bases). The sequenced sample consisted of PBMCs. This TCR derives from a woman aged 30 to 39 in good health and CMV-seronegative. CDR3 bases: TGTGCCAGCAGTCCGGGCGGGGGCTCAACAGATACGCAGTATTTT. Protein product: CASSPGGGSTDTQYF.